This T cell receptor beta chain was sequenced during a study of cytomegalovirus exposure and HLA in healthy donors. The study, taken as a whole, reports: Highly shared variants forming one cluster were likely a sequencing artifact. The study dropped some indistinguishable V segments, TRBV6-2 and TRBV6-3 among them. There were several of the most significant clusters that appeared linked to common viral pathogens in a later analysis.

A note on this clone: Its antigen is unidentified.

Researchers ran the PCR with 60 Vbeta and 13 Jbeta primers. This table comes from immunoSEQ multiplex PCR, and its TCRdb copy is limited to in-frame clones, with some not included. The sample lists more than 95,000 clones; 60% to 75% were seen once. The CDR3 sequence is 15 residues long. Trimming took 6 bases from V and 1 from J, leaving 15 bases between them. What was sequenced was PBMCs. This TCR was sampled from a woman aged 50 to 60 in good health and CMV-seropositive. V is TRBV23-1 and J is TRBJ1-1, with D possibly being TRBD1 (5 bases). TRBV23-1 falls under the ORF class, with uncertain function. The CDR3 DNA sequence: TGCGCCAGCAGCCCATTCGCGGGGGAGAACACTGAAGCTTTCTTT. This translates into CASSPFAGENTEAFF.